This T cell receptor beta chain was identified during a study of Graves' ophthalmopathy and Graves' hyperthyroidism. Study-wide points: Discrimination between ophthalmopathy and stable hyperthyroidism by a 13-signature model showed about 88% sensitivity and almost 83% specificity. Most expanded clonotypes in thyroid above 0.001 frequency also showed up in blood.

TCR beta CDR3 amplification used RNA transcripts. Second-round multiplex PCR followed a first-round RT-PCR using HTBI primers. MiXCR was run by TCRdb on the multiplex PCR reads, yielding one entry per CDR3 protein. The profile shows around 1,200,000 distinct CDR3 sequences, 35% to 40% of them singletons. Notes on this clonotype: No antigen is known for it. A read error may produce the germline difference seen at one junction end.

CDR1 and CDR2 from the germline V gene are SGDLS and YYNGEE. The length of the CDR3 is 13 residues. This receptor was obtained from an adult man with Graves' hyperthyroidism. This chain connects TRBV9 to TRBJ2-2; the D gene is possibly TRBD2 (5 bases). Sequenced: peripheral blood or thyroid tissue (not recorded which). The CDR3 sequence: CASSVVLTGELLF. CDR3 DNA sequence: TGTGCCAGCAGCGTGGTCCTGACCGGGGAGCTGCTTTTT.